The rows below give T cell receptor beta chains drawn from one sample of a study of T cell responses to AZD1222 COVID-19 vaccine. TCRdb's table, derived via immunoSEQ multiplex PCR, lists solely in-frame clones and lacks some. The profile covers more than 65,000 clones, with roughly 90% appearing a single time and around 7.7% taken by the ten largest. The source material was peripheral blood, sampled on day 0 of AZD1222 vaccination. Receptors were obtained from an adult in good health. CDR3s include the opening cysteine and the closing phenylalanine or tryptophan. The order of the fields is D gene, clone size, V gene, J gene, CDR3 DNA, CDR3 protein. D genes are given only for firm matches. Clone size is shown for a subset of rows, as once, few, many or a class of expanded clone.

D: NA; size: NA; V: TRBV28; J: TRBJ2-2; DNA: TGTGCAGCCAAGGGGGAGGGGGACACCGGGGAGCTGTTTTTT; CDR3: CAAKGEGDTGELFF
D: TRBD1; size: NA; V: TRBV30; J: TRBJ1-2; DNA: TGTGCCTGGAGTGTACAGGGGAAAGTTGGCTACACCTTC; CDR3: CAWSVQGKVGYTF
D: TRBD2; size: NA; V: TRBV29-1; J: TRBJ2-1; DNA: TGCAGCGTTCGGAGCGGGGGAGGCGAGCAGTTCTTC; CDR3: CSVRSGGGEQFF
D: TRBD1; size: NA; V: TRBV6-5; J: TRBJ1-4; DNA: TGTGCCAGCAGCCTGACAGGGGGCGGTGAAAAACTGTTTTTT; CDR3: CASSLTGGGEKLFF
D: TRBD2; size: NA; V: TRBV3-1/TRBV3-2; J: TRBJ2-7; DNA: TGTGCCAGCAGCCAAGCCGGGACTAGTACCCACGAGCAGTACTTC; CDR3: CASSQAGTSTHEQYF
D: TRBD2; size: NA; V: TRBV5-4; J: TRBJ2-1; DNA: TGTGCCAGCAGCGAGGGACTAGCGGGAGTATCGAATGAGCAGTTCTTC; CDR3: CASSEGLAGVSNEQFF
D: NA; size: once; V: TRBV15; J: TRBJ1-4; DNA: TGTGCCACCAGCAGCATGGGAATCACCAATGAAAAACTGTTTTTT; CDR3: CATSSMGITNEKLFF
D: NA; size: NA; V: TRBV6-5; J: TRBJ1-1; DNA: TGTGCCAGCAGTCATCAGGGAAGCACTGAAGCTTTCTTT; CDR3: CASSHQGSTEAFF
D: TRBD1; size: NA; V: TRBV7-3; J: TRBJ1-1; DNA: TGTGCCAGCAGTCGGGACAGGGCTTTTGCGGACACTGAAGCTTTCTTT; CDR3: CASSRDRAFADTEAFF
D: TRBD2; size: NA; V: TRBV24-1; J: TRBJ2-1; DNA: TGTGCCACCAGTGACCCCGGGGACGGGAGGCTCTCCTACAATGAGCAGTTCTTC; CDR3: CATSDPGDGRLSYNEQFF
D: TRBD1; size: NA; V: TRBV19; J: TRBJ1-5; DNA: TGTGCCAGTAGTGACAGGGAAGGTCAGCCCCAGCATTTT; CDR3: CASSDREGQPQHF
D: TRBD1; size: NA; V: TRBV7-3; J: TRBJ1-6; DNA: TGTGCCAGCAGCTTAACGTTAATAATCTGGGCGGGGACAGGTAAATTTAATTCACCCCTCCACTTT; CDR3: CASSLTLIIWAGTGKFNSPLHF
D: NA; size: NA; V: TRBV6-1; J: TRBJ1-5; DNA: TGTGCCAGCAGTGAGACTTGGAGCAATCAGCCCCAGCATTTT; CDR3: CASSETWSNQPQHF
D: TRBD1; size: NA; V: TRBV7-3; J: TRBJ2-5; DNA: TGTGCCAGGACAGGGGGGGAGACCCAGTACTTC; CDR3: CARTGGETQYF
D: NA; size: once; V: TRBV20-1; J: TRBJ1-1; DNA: TGCAGTGCTGGGGAAACGGTTGAAGCTTTCTTT; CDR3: CSAGETVEAFF
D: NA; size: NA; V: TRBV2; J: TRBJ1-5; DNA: TGTGCCAGCAGTGAAATGGCAGTTAATCAGCCCCAGCATTTT; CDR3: CASSEMAVNQPQHF
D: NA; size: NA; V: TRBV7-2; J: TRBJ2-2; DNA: TGTGCCAGCAGCTTAGCGAACCGGGGCACCGGGGAGCTGTTTTTT; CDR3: CASSLANRGTGELFF
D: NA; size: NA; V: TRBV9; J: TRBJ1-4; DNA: TGTGCCAGCGCCTCAGGGGCTAATGAAAAACTGTTTTTT; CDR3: CASASGANEKLFF
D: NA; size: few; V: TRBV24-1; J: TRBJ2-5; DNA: TGTGCCACCGGGGACGGACACCAAGAGACCCAGTACTTC; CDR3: CATGDGHQETQYF
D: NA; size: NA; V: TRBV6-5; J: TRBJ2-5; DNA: TGTGCCAGCAAGCCGGGTTCGCTAGGGACCCAGTACTTC; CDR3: CASKPGSLGTQYF